The source of this T cell receptor (beta chain) is a study of T cell changes during pregnancy in multiple sclerosis. Profiled with immunoSEQ multiplex PCR; TCRdb holds only in-frame clones, not every one. The sample yields tens of thousands of clones, approximately 92% seen once. Trimming cost V 1 base and J 4 bases; bases outside gene matches: 9. The germline CDR1 and CDR2 sequences are GTSNPN and SVGIG (reference sequence). The CDR3 runs 15 residues. This TCR derives from a female donor with multiple sclerosis, enrolled in a pregnancy study. The chain couples TRBV30 to TRBJ2-7, with 8 bases aligning to TRBD1. Sequencing used CD8+ T cells from peripheral blood mononuclear cells, obtained after pregnancy. The CDR3: CAWSDLKQGGYEQYF. CDR3 nucleotides: TGTGCCTGGAGTGACCTAAAACAGGGGGGATACGAGCAGTACTTC.